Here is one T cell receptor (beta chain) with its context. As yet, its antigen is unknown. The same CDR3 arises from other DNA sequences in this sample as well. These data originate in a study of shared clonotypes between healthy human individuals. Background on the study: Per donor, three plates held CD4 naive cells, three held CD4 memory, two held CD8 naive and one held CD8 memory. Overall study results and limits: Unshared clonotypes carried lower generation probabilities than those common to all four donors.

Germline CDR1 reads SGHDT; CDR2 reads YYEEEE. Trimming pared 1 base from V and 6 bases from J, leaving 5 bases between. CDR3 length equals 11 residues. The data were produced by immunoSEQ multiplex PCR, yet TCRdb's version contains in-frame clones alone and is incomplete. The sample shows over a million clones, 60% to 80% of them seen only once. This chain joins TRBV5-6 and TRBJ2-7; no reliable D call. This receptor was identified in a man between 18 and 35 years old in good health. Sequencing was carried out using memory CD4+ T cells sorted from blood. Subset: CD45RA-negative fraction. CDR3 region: CASSLNSEQYF. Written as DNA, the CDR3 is TGTGCCAGCAGCTTGAATTCCGAGCAGTACTTC.